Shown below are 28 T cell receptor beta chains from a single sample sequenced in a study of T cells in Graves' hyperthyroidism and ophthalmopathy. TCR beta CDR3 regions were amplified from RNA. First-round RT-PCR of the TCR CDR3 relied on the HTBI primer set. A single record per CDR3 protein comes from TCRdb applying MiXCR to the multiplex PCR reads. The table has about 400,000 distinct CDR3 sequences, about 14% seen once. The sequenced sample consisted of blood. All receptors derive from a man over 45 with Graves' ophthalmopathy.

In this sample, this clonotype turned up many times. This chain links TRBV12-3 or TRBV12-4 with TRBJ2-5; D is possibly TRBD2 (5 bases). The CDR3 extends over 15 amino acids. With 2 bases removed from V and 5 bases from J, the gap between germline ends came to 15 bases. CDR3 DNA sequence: TGTGCCAGCAGTTTATCGGTGGGAGTAAGGGAGACCCAGTACTTC. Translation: CASSLSVGVRETQYF.

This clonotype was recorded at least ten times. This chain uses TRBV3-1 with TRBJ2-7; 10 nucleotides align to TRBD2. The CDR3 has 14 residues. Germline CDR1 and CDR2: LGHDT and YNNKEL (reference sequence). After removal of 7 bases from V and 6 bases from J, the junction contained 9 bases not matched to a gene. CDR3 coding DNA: TGTGCCAGCACCTCTAGCGGGAGAGGGGGCGAGCAGTACTTC. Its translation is CASTSSGRGGEQYF.

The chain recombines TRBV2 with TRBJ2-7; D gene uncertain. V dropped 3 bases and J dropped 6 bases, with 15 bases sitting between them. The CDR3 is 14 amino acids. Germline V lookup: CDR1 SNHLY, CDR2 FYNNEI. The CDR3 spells CASSDPVQGSEQYF. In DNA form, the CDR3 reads TGTGCCAGCAGTGATCCTGTCCAAGGCTCCGAGCAGTACTTC.

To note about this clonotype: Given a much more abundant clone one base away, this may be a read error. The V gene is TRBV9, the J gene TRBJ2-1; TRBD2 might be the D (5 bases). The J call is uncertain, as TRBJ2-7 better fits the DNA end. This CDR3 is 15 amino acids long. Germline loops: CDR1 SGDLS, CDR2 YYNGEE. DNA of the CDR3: TGTGCCAGCAGTCCTACTAGACAACCGACGAATGAGCAGTACTTC. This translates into CASSPTRQPTNEQYF.

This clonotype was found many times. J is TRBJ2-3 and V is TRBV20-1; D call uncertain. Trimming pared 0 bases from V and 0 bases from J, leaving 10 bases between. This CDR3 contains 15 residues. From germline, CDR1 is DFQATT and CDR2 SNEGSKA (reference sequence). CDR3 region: CSARDAKKSTDTQYF. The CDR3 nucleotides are TGCAGTGCTAGAGATGCGAAGAAAAGCACAGATACGCAGTATTTT.

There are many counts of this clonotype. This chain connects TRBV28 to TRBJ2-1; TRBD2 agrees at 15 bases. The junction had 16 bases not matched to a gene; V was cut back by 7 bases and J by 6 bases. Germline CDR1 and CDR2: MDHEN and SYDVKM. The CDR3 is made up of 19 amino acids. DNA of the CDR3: TGTGCCAGCACTGGCTTGGGACAGGGGACTAGCGGGAGGTTCAATGAGCAGTTCTTC. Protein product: CASTGLGQGTSGRFNEQFF.

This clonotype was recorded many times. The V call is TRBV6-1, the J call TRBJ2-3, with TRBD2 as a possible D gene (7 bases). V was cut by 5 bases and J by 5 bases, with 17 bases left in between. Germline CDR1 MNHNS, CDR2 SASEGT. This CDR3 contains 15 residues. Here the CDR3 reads CASSPVGGGGDTQYF. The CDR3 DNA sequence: TGTGCCAGCAGTCCCGTGGGAGGGGGGGGAGATACGCAGTATTTT.

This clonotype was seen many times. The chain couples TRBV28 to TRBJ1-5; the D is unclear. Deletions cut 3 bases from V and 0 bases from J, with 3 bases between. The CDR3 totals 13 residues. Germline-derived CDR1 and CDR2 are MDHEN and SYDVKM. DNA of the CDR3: TGTGCCAGCAGTTTGAATAGCAATCAGCCCCAGCATTTT. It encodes CASSLNSNQPQHF.

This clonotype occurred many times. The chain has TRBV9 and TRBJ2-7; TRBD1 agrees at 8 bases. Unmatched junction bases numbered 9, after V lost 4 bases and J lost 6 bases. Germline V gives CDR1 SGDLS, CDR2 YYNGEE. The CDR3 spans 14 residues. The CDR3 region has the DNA TGTGCCAGCAGCCCTCAGCCGACAGGGGCCGAGCAGTACTTC. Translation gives CASSPQPTGAEQYF.

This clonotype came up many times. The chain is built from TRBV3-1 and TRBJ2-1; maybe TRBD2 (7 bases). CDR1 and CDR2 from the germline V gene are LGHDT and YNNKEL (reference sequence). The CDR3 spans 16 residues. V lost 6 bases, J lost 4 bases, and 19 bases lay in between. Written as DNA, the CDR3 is TGTGCCAGCAGGAAAAGTGGGGGGGCTCGGTACAATGAGCAGTTCTTC. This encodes CASRKSGGARYNEQFF.

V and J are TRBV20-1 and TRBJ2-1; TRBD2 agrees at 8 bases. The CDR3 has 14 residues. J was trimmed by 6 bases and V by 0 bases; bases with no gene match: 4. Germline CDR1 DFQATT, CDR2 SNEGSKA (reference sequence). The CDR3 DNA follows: TGCAGTGCTAGAGATCGCGGGAGGATCAATGAGCAGTTCTTC. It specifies CSARDRGRINEQFF.

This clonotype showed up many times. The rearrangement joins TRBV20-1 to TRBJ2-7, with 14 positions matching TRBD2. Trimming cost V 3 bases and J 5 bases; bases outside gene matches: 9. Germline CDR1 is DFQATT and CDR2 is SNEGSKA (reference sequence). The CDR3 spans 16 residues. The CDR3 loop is CSASPGTSGRLDEQYF. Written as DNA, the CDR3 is TGCAGTGCTAGTCCCGGGACTAGCGGGAGATTGGACGAGCAGTACTTC.

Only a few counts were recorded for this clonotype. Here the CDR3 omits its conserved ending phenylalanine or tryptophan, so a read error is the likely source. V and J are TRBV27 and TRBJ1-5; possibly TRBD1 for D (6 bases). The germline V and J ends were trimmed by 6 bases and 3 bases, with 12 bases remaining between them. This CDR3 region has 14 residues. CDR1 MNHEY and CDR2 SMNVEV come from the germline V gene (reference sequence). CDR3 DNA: TGTGCCAGCAGAACCGGACAGAACAATCAGCCCCAGCATTCT. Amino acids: CASRTGQNNQPQHS.

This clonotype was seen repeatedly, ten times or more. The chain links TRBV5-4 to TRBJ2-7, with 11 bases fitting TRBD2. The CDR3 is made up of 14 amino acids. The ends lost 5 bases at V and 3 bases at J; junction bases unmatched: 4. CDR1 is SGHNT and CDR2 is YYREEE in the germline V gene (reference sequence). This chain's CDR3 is CASSLAGGLYEQYF. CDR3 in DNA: TGTGCCAGCAGTCTAGCGGGAGGACTCTACGAGCAGTACTTC.

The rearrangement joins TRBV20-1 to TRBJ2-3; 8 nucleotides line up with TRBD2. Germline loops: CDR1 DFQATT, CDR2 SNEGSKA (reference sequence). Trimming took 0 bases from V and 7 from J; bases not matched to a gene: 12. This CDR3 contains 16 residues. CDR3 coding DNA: TGCAGTGCTAGAGATCCCGGGGGTAGCGGGAAATATACGCAGTATTTT. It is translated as CSARDPGGSGKYTQYF.

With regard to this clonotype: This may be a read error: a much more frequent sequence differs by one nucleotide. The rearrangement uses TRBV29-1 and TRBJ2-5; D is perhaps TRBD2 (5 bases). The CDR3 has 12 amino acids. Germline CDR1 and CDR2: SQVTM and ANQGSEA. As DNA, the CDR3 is TGCAGCGTTGAACTCGCATGGGAGACCCAGCACTTC. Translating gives CSVELAWETQHF.

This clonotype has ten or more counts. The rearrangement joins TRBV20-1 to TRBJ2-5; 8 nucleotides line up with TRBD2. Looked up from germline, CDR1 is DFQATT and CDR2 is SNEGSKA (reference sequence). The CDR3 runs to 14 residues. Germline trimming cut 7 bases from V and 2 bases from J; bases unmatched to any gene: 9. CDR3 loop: CSETAGGTQETQYF. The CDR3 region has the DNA TGCAGTGAAACGGCGGGAGGCACGCAAGAGACCCAGTACTTC.

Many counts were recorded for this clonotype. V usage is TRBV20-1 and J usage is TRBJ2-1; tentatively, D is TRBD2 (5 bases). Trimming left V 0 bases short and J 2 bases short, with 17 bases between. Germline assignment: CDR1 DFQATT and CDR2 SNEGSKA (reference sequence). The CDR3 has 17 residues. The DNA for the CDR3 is TGCAGTGCTAGAGATGAGGGTAGCCGAACACCCTACAATGAGCAGTTCTTC. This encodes CSARDEGSRTPYNEQFF.

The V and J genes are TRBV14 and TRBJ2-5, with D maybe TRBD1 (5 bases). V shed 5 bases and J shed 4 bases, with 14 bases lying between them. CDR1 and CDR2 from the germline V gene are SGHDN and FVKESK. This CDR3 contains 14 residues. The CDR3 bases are TGTGCCAGCAGCTTGTTGCGAAGGGGAGAGACCCAGTACTTC. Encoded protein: CASSLLRRGETQYF.

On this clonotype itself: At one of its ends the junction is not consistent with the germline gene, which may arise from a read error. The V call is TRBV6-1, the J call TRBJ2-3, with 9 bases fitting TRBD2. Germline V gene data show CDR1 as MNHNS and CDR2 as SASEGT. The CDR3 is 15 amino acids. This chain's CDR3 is CASSELAGSTDAQYF. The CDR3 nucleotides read TGTGCCAGCAGTGAACTAGCGGGAAGCACAGATGCGCAGTATTTT.

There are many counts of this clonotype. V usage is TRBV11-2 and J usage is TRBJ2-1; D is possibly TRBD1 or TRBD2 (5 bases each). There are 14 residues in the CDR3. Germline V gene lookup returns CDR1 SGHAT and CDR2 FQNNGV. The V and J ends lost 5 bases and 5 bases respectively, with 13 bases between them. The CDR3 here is CASSPGTRDNEQFF. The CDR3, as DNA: TGTGCCAGCAGCCCGGGGACCAGGGACAATGAGCAGTTCTTC.

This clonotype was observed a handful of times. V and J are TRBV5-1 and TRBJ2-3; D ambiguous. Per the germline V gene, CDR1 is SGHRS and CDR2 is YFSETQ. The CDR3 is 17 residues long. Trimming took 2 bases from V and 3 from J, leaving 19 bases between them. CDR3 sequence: CASSLGADRRDTDTQYF. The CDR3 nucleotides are TGCGCCAGCAGCTTAGGTGCGGATAGGAGAGATACAGATACGCAGTATTTT.

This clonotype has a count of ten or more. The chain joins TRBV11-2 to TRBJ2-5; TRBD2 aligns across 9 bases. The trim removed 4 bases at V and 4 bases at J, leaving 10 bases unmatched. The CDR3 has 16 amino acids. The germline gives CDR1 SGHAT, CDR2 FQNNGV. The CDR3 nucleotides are TGTGCCAGCAGCTACGACCGGGCGGGAGGGGGAGAGACCCAGTACTTC. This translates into CASSYDRAGGGETQYF.

In nucleotides, the CDR3 is TGTGCCATCAGGGCGAGCGGGCTCGCGAACACCGGGGAGCTGTTTTTT. Its protein product is CAIRASGLANTGELFF. The chain is built from TRBV10-3 and TRBJ2-2, with a tentative D call TRBD2 (6 bases). V shed 6 bases and J shed 0 bases, with 14 bases lying between them. Germline V CDR1 and CDR2: ENHRY, SYGVKD. The CDR3 is 16 residues long.

CDR3 sequence reads: CASSYVGQGGKLFF. The DNA of the CDR3 is TGTGCCAGCAGTTATGTAGGACAGGGCGGAAAACTGTTTTTT. The V gene is TRBV6-1, the J gene TRBJ1-4; the match to TRBD1 covers 8 bases. Germline V CDR1 and CDR2: MNHNS, SASEGT. J gave up 10 bases and V 5 bases, and 9 bases lay outside the gene matches. The CDR3 sequence is 14 residues long.

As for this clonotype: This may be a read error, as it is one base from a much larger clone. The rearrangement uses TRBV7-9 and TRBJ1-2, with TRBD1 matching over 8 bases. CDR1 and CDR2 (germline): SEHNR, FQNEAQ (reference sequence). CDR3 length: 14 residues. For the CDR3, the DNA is TGTGCCGGCAGCTACCCAGGGGGCCGCTATGGCTACACCTTC. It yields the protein CAGSYPGGRYGYTF.

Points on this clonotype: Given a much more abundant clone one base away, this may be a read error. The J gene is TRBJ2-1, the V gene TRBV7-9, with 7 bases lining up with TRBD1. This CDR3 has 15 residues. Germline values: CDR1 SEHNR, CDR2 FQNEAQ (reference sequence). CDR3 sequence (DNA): TGTGTCAGCAGCTCTGGACAGGACTTCTACAATGAGCAGTTCTTC. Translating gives CVSSSGQDFYNEQFF.

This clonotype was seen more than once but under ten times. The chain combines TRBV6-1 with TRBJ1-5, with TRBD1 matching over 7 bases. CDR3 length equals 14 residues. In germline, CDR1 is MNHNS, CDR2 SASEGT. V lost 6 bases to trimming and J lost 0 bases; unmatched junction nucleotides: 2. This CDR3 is CASRQGDSNQPQHF. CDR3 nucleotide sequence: TGTGCCAGCAGGCAGGGGGATAGCAATCAGCCCCAGCATTTT.